These 8 T cell receptor beta chains share one sample of origin, sequenced in a study of blood T cell repertoires in COVID-19. Produced via immunoSEQ multiplex PCR; TCRdb's table is partial and in-frame only. Of some 250,000 clones in the sample, roughly 82% were seen once. The material sequenced was peripheral blood. Receptors originate from an older man with acute or convalescent COVID-19.

In its sample, this clone was seen a few times. This chain joins TRBV5-6 and TRBJ1-1, with a possible D match to TRBD1 (5 bases). The CDR3 loop spans 15 amino acids. The germline gives CDR1 SGHDT, CDR2 YYEEEE. The V and J ends lost 1 base and 3 bases respectively, with 13 bases between them. CDR3 sequence: CASSLSGGGYTEAFF. The CDR3 DNA follows: TGTGCCAGCAGCTTGAGTGGTGGGGGGTACACTGAAGCTTTCTTT.

The chain is built from TRBV12-3 or TRBV12-4 and TRBJ1-6; D gene uncertain. CDR3 length equals 13 residues. V lost 5 bases to trimming and J lost 7 bases, with 9 bases between them. CDR3 region: CASSPTQNSPLHF. The CDR3, as DNA: TGTGCCAGCAGTCCCACCCAGAATTCACCCCTCCACTTT.

The V and J genes are TRBV18 and TRBJ2-1; 10 bases align to TRBD2. This CDR3 comprises 16 residues. The germline V gene encodes CDR1 KGHSH and CDR2 LQKENI. The J segment lost 2 bases and the V segment lost 3 bases, leaving 4 bases of the junction unmatched. The CDR3 DNA is TGTGCCAGCTCACCTAGCGGGGGGAACCCCTACAATGAGCAGTTCTTC. It yields the protein CASSPSGGNPYNEQFF.

V is TRBV5-1 and J is TRBJ2-2, with a weak D call TRBD1 (7 bases). The CDR3 has 16 amino acids. The V gene's germline CDR1 is SGHRS and CDR2 YFSETQ. V shed 7 bases and J shed 2 bases, with 18 bases lying between them. CDR3 sequence reads: CASCAGTDLNTGELFF. The CDR3 DNA follows: TGCGCCAGCTGCGCGGGGACAGATCTTAACACCGGGGAGCTGTTTTTT.

This clone was observed once. The chain is built from TRBV18 and TRBJ1-1; the D gene is possibly TRBD1 (5 bases). V dropped 6 bases and J dropped 3 bases, with 11 bases sitting between them. CDR3 length: 13 residues. Per the germline V gene, CDR1 is KGHSH and CDR2 is LQKENI. CDR3 sequence: CASSPRQYTEAFF. DNA for the CDR3: TGTGCCAGCTCCCCCCGACAGTACACTGAAGCTTTCTTT.

V usage is TRBV7-9 and J usage is TRBJ1-5, with unresolved D. The CDR3 covers 13 residues. Deletions cut 1 base from V and 7 bases from J, with 8 bases between. Per the germline V gene, CDR1 is SEHNR and CDR2 is FQNEAQ (reference sequence). The CDR3 region is CASSLESLQPQHF. The CDR3 DNA reads as TGTGCCAGCAGCTTAGAATCGTTGCAGCCCCAGCATTTT. The entire variable domain, with the rest obtained from reference TRBV7-9 and TRBJ1-5, is as follows: DTGVSQNPRHKITKRGQNVTFRCDPISEHNRLYWYRQTLGQGPEFLTYFQNEAQLEKSRLLSDRFSAERPKGSFSTLEIQRTEQGDSAMYLCASSLESLQPQHFGDGTRLSIL.

The rearrangement uses TRBV6-5 and TRBJ1-3, with unresolved D. Trimming stripped 7 bases from V and 0 bases from J, with 10 bases between. The length of the CDR3 is 14 residues. Germline V lookup: CDR1 MNHEY, CDR2 SVGAGI. This CDR3 is CASKELNSGNTIYF. CDR3 nucleotides: TGTGCCAGCAAAGAACTGAACTCTGGAAACACCATATATTTT.

The rearrangement links TRBV5-1 to TRBJ2-1; weak D call: TRBD2 (6 bases). V shed 0 bases and J shed 7 bases, with 14 bases lying between them. The germline gives CDR1 SGHRS, CDR2 YFSETQ. The CDR3 is 15 amino acids. The DNA of the CDR3 is TGCGCCAGCAGCTTGGGGACAATCCTAGCGAATGAGCAGTTCTTC. Translated: CASSLGTILANEQFF.